These T cell receptor beta chains were read from a single sample in a study of T cell responses to AZD1222 COVID-19 vaccine. Produced via immunoSEQ multiplex PCR; TCRdb's table is partial and in-frame only. The sample shows under 150,000 clones, roughly 91% of them seen only once. The material sequenced was peripheral blood, taken on day 0 of MenACWY control vaccination. The source is an adult in good health. The CDR3 runs from the conserved cysteine through the conserved F or W. D genes are given only for firm matches. Not every row has a clone size; where given, it reads once, few, many or a size class.

clone_size	j_call	v_call	d_call	cdr3_nt	cdr3_aa
many	TRBJ2-3	TRBV7-2	-	TGTGCCAGCAACTTTTTGACTAGCACAGATACGCAGTATTTT	CASNFLTSTDTQYF
-	TRBJ2-2	TRBV10-2	-	TGCGCCAGCAGTCTTGGCTGGGGGTTGGGCACCGGGGAGCTGTTTTTT	CASSLGWGLGTGELFF
-	TRBJ1-1	TRBV7-9	-	TGTGCCAGCAGCTGGACGGCGGGCGCGGGGACTGAAGCTTTCTTT	CASSWTAGAGTEAFF
-	TRBJ1-1	TRBV2	-	TGTGCCAGCAGTGAAGCATGGGGGGGCACTGAAGCTTTCTTT	CASSEAWGGTEAFF
-	TRBJ2-7	TRBV6-5	TRBD2	TGTGCCAGCAGGCCCCGAGCGGGGACGGACGAGCAGTACTTC	CASRPRAGTDEQYF
-	TRBJ2-5	TRBV2	-	TGTGCCAGCAGTGGTCGAGGGACCGGGGAGACCCAGTACTTC	CASSGRGTGETQYF
-	TRBJ1-1	TRBV11-2	-	TGTGCCAGCAGCTTAAGTCAGGGATACACTGAAGCTTTCTTT	CASSLSQGYTEAFF
-	TRBJ2-6	TRBV11-3	-	TGTGCCAGCAGCTTAGGGAGGCTATCTGGGGCCAACGTCCTGACTTTC	CASSLGRLSGANVLTF
-	TRBJ2-7	TRBV3-1/TRBV3-2	-	TGTGCCAGCAGCCAAGATGAGCCGGGGAACGACGAGCAGTACTTC	CASSQDEPGNDEQYF
-	TRBJ2-5	TRBV30	TRBD1	TGTGCCTGGAACCAGGGGGCACAAGAGACCCAGTACTTC	CAWNQGAQETQYF
-	TRBJ2-2	TRBV3-1/TRBV3-2	-	TGTGCCAGCAGCCAATTAGGGAGGTCCTGGGATCGGGAGCTGTTTTTT	CASSQLGRSWDRELFF
few	TRBJ2-1	TRBV29-1	-	TGCAGCGTACAACTCCGTAGCTCCTACAATGAGCAGTTCTTC	CSVQLRSSYNEQFF
-	TRBJ1-2	TRBV10-3	TRBD1	TGTGCCATCAGTGAGTCGGCAGGGGGCGCGATGGGCTACACCTTC	CAISESAGGAMGYTF
-	TRBJ2-5	TRBV7-2	TRBD2	TGTGCCAGCAGCCCGTCGGGAGGAGCGGGAGTCGGTGAGACCCAGTACTTC	CASSPSGGAGVGETQYF
-	TRBJ2-7	TRBV3-1/TRBV3-2	TRBD1	TGTGCCAGCAGCCAACCCGGGACAGGGAGTAACGAGCAGTACTTC	CASSQPGTGSNEQYF